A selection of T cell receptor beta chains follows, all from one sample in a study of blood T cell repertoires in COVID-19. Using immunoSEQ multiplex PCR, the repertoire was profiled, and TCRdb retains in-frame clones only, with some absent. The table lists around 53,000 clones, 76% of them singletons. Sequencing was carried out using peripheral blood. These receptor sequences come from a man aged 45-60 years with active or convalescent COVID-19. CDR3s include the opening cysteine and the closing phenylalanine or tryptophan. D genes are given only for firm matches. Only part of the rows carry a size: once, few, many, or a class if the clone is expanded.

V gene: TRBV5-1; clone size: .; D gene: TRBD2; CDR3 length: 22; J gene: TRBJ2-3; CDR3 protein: CASSLELVAGDLHSRSTDTQYF; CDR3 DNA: TGCGCCAGCAGCTTGGAGTTAGTAGCGGGAGACCTGCACTCACGTTCCACAGATACGCAGTATTTT
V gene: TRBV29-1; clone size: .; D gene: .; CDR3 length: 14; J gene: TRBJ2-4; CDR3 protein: CSVEFTGTKNIQYF; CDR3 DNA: TGCAGCGTTGAATTTACGGGAACTAAAAACATTCAGTACTTC
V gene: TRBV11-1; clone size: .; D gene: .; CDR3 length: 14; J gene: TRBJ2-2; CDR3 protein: CASSLGAPTGELFF; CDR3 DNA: TGTGCCAGCAGCTTAGGGGCCCCCACCGGGGAGCTGTTTTTT
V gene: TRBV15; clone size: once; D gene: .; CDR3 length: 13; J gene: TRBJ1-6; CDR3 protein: CATSRTQESPLHF; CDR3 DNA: TGTGCCACCAGCAGAACACAGGAATCACCCCTCCACTTT
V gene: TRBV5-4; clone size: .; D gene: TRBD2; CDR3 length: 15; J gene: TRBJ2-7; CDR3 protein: CASSPETSVSYEQYF; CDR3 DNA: TGTGCCAGCAGCCCGGAAACTAGCGTTTCCTACGAGCAGTACTTC
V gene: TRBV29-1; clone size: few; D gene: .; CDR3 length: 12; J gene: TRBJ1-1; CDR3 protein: CSVELTFSVAFF; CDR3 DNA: TGCAGCGTTGAACTTACGTTTAGTGTAGCTTTCTTT
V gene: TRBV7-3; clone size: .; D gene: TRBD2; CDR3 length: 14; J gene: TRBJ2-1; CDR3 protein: CASSSTSGGTEQFF; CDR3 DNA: TGTGCCAGCAGCTCTACTAGCGGGGGGACTGAGCAGTTCTTC
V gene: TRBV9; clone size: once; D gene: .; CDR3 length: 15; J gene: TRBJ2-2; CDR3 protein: CASSVSDTNTGELFF; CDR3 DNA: TGTGCCAGCAGCGTATCCGACACGAACACCGGGGAGCTGTTTTTT
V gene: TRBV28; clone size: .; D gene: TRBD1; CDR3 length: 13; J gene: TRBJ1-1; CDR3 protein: CASRTTGGTEAFF; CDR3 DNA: TGTGCCAGCAGAACTACAGGGGGCACTGAAGCTTTCTTT
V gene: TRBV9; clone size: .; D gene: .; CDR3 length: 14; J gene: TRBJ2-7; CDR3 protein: CASSPWTNSYEQYF; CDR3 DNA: TGTGCCAGCAGCCCATGGACTAACTCCTACGAGCAGTACTTC
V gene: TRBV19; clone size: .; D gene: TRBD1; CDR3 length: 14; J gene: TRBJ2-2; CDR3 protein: CASSTTTGSGELFF; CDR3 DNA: TGTGCCAGTAGTACCACGACAGGGTCCGGGGAGCTGTTTTTT
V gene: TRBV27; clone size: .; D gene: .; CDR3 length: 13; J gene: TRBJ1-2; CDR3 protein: CASSLKGAYGYTF; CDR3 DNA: TGTGCCAGCAGTTTAAAAGGGGCCTATGGCTACACCTTC
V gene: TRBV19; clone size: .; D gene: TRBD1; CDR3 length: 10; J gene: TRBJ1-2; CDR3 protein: CAQGARGYTF; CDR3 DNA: TGTGCCCAGGGGGCTCGCGGCTACACCTTC
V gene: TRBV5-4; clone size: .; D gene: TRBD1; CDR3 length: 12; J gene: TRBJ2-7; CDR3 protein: CASSLQGIEQYF; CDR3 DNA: TGTGCCAGCAGCTTACAGGGGATCGAGCAGTACTTC
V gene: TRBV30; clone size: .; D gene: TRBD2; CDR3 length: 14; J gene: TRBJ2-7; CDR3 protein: CAWSATSGRYEQYF; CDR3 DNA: TGTGCCTGGAGCGCGACTAGCGGGAGGTACGAGCAGTACTTC
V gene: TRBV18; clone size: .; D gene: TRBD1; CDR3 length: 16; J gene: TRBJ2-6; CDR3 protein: CASSDRDRTGANVLTF; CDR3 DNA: TGTGCCAGCTCAGACAGGGACCGAACTGGGGCCAACGTCCTGACTTTC
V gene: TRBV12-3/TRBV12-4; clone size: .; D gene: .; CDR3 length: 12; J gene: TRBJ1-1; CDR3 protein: CASSLDRTEAFF; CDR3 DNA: TGTGCCAGCAGTTTAGACCGGACTGAAGCTTTCTTT
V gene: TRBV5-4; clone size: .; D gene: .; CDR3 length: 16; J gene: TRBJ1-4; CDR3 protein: CASSLEGGARGEKLFF; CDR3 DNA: TGTGCCAGCAGCTTGGAGGGGGGGGCGAGAGGTGAAAAACTGTTTTTT
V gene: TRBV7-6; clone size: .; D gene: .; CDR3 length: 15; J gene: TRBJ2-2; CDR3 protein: CASSLGGFNTGELFF; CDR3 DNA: TGTGCCAGCAGCTTAGGAGGGTTCAACACCGGGGAGCTGTTTTTT